This T cell receptor (beta chain) was observed in a study of T cell changes during pregnancy in multiple sclerosis (dated by TCRdb to between 2018 and 2021). With respect to the entire study: In women with multiple sclerosis, the researchers looked at how the T cell repertoire shifted as pregnancy progressed.

The junction carries 12 bases between V and J, which are trimmed by 4 bases and 4 bases respectively. Reading from cysteine to phenylalanine, the CDR3 counts 14 amino acids. Only CDR3 DNA remains: 42 bases, in frame from the first base. In the germline V gene (reference sequence), CDR1 corresponds to MNHEY and CDR2 to SMNVEV. A note on this clone: Which antigen it targets is not known. The sample holds no much larger clone one base away, and base qualities are not on file.

The receptor library was made with the immunoSEQ multiplex PCR assay. Drawn from immuneACCESS, this table holds only the in-frame rearrangements with V and J called that TCRdb kept. Clones are partly lost; checked studies trace under half to an unresolved V gene and leave the rest unexplained. Across this sample there are 45,000 to 50,000 clones, with about 90% seen only once. The ten largest clones add up to around 0.4% of the sample. The clonotype comes from a female donor in good health, enrolled as a control in a pregnancy study. The sequence joins TRBV27 to TRBJ2-3; the D gene remains uncertain. The sequenced sample was CD4+ T cells from peripheral blood mononuclear cells, obtained in the second trimester of pregnancy. In nucleotides, the sequence is TGTGCCAGCAGTTCCCCCCTTGAGGCAGATACGCAGTATTTT. Its amino acids are CASSSPLEADTQYF.